Following are 10 T cell receptor beta chains from one sample sequenced in a study of CD8+ T cells in alopecia areata. Reverse transcribed after extraction, RNA yielded cDNA as the sequencing template. Clones were sequenced by immunoSEQ multiplex PCR, and TCRdb holds only the in-frame ones, with some missing. The sample carries roughly 150,000 clones, around 86% recorded once. Source: CD8+ T cells sorted from blood, taken at week 0. The receptors were gathered from a human donor with alopecia areata.

This chain links TRBV7-9 with TRBJ2-1; TRBD2 is a possible D gene (5 bases). This CDR3 region has 11 residues. The germline gives CDR1 SEHNR, CDR2 FQNEAQ (reference sequence). V lost 5 bases, J lost 10 bases, and 9 bases lay in between. The CDR3 coding sequence is TGTGCCAGCAGCCCCGCGGGCGAGCAGTTCTTC. This gives the protein CASSPAGEQFF.

V gene TRBV9 combines with J gene TRBJ2-5; TRBD1 or TRBD2 may be the D gene (5 bases each). Germline values: CDR1 SGDLS, CDR2 YYNGEE. Trimming removed 4 bases at V and 2 bases at J, with 15 bases between. This CDR3 is 15 amino acids long. The CDR3 loop is CASSREGTGQETQYF. The CDR3 nucleotides are TGTGCCAGCAGCAGAGAGGGGACGGGACAAGAGACCCAGTACTTC.

The V gene is TRBV13, the J gene TRBJ2-7; no clear D. Trimming took off 5 bases at V and 1 base at J, with 12 bases between the two ends. CDR3 length: 14 amino acids. Germline CDR1 reads PRHDT; CDR2 reads FYEKMQ (reference sequence). In nucleotides, the CDR3 is TGTGCCAGCAGCCCCAGGACGGCGTCCTACGAGCAGTACTTC. Residues: CASSPRTASYEQYF. The full variable domain, with the rest looked up from reference TRBV13 and TRBJ2-7, is AAGVIQSPRHLIKEKRETATLKCYPIPRHDTVYWYQQGPGQDPQFLISFYEKMQSDKGSIPDRFSAQQFSDYHSELNMSSLELGDSALYFCASSPRTASYEQYFGPGTRLTVT.

This chain links TRBV10-3 with TRBJ1-2; 7 bases line up with TRBD1. This CDR3 spans 13 amino acids. The junction had 5 bases not matched to a gene; V was cut back by 2 bases and J by 8 bases. CDR1 and CDR2 (germline): ENHRY, SYGVKD. For the CDR3, the DNA is TGTGCCATCAGTGAGAAGGCAGGGGGAGGCTACACCTTC. It specifies CAISEKAGGGYTF.

V gene TRBV7-9 combines with J gene TRBJ2-1; D remains ambiguous. This CDR3 comprises 12 residues. V was pared by 1 base and J by 7 bases, with 5 bases between. Per the germline V gene, CDR1 is SEHNR and CDR2 is FQNEAQ (reference sequence). CDR3 protein: CASSLGQNEQFF. CDR3 DNA sequence: TGTGCCAGCAGCTTAGGTCAGAATGAGCAGTTCTTC.

The chain combines TRBV30 with TRBJ2-7, with TRBD1 identical over 8 bases. The CDR3 consists of 15 residues. The V segment lost 5 bases and the J segment 3 bases; nucleotides outside the gene matches: 12. CDR1 GTSNPN and CDR2 SVGIG come from the germline V gene (reference sequence). CDR3 nucleotide sequence: TGTGCCTGGGGGTTTCCGGCAGGGGGCTACTACGAGCAGTACTTC. Translated, it gives CAWGFPAGGYYEQYF.

The chain uses TRBV19 and TRBJ2-1; D may be TRBD2 (7 bases). Per the germline V gene, CDR1 is LNHDA and CDR2 is SQIVND (reference sequence). The CDR3 totals 14 residues. V shed 10 bases and J shed 3 bases, with 16 bases lying between them. CDR3 loop: CATSRGGDYNEQFF. CDR3 nucleotides: TGTGCCACCTCCAGAGGGGGGGACTACAATGAGCAGTTCTTC.

The V call is TRBV27, the J call TRBJ2-7; 9 bases agree with TRBD1. Losses at the gene ends were 6 bases for V and 6 bases for J; bases not matched to a gene: 12. CDR3 length: 15 residues. Germline assignment: CDR1 MNHEY and CDR2 SMNVEV (reference sequence). CDR3 sequence (DNA): TGTGCCAGCAGGAAAACGACAGGGGGGGATCCCGAGCAGTACTTC. Translated, it gives CASRKTTGGDPEQYF.

This clone was seen once. This sequence joins TRBV2 and TRBJ2-2; D gene ambiguous. Looked up from germline, CDR1 is SNHLY and CDR2 is FYNNEI. Trimming stripped 7 bases from V and 5 bases from J, with 20 bases between. This CDR3 spans 16 amino acids. This chain's CDR3 is CASNPPEVGETGELFF. Written as DNA, the CDR3 is TGTGCCAGCAACCCACCGGAAGTCGGAGAGACCGGGGAGCTGTTTTTT.

This chain joins TRBV4-1 and TRBJ1-5, with 7 bases aligning to TRBD1. V shed 4 bases and J 0 bases; nucleotides not matched to a gene: 3. CDR1 and CDR2 from the germline V gene are MGHRA and YSYEKL. The CDR3 consists of 15 residues. CDR3 sequence reads: CASSLTGSSNQPQHF. Written as DNA, the CDR3 is TGCGCCAGCAGCCTGACAGGGTCTAGCAATCAGCCCCAGCATTTT.